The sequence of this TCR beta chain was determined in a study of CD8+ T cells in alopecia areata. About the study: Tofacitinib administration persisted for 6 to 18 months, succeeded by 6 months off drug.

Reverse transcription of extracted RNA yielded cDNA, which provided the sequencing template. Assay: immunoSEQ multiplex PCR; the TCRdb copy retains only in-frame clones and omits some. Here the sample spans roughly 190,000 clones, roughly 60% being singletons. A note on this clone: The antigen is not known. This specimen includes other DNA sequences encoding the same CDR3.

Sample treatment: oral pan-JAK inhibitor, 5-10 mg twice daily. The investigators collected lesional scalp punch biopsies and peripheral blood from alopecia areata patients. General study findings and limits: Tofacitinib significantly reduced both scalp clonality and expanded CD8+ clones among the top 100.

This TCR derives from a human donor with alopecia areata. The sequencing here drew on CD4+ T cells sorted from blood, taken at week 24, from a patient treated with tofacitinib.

The CDR3: CSVRGLLNTEAFF. The DNA of the CDR3 is TGCAGCGTGAGGGGTTTGTTGAACACTGAAGCTTTCTTT. This chain joins TRBV29-1 and TRBJ1-1, with a weak D call TRBD1 (5 bases). V gave up 6 bases and J gave up 0 bases, with 11 bases separating them. The germline V gene has CDR1 SQVTM and CDR2 ANQGSEA. The CDR3 has 13 amino acids.